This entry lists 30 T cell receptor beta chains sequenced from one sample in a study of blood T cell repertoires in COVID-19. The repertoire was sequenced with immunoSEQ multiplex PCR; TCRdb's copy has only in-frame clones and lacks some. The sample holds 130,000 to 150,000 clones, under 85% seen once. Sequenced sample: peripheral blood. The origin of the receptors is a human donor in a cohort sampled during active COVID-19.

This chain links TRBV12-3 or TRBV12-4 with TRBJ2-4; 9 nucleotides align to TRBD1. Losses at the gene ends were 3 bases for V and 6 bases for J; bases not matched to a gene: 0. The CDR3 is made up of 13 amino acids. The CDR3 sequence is CASSLGQGNIQYF. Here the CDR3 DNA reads TGTGCCAGCAGTTTGGGACAGGGAAACATTCAGTACTTC.

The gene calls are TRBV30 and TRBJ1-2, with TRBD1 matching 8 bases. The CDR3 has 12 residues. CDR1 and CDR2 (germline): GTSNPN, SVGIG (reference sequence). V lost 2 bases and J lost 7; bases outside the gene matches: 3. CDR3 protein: CAWSPRGPGYTF. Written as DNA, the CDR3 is TGTGCCTGGAGTCCCAGGGGGCCTGGCTACACCTTC. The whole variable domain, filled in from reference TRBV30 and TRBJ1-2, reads SQTIHQWPATLVQPVGSPLSLECTVEGTSNPNLYWYRQAAGRGLQLLFYSVGIGQISSEVPQNLSASRPQDRQFILSSKKLLLSDSGFYLCAWSPRGPGYTFGSGTRLTVV.

The CDR3 region is CASRRTGGNTNGYTF. The CDR3 DNA reads TGTGCCAGCAGAAGGACAGGGGGCAATACTAACGGCTACACCTTC. The rearrangement uses TRBV13 and TRBJ1-2; 11 bases fit TRBD1. The CDR3 loop spans 15 amino acids. Trimming removed 6 bases from V and 8 bases from J; junction bases left unmatched: 11. Germline V gives CDR1 PRHDT, CDR2 FYEKMQ (reference sequence).

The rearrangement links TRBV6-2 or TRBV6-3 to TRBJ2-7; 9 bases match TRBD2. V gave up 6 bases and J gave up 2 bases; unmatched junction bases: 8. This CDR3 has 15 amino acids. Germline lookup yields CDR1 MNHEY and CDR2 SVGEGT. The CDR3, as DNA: TGTGCCAGCAGCTTTAGCGGGGGCGCAGCCTACGAGCAGTACTTC. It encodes CASSFSGGAAYEQYF.

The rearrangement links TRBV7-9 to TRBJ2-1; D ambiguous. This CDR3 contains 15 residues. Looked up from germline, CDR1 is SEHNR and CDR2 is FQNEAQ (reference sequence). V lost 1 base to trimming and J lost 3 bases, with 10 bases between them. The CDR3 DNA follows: TGTGCCAGCAGCTTAGTTCTGGCAGTCTACAATGAGCAGTTCTTC. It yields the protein CASSLVLAVYNEQFF.

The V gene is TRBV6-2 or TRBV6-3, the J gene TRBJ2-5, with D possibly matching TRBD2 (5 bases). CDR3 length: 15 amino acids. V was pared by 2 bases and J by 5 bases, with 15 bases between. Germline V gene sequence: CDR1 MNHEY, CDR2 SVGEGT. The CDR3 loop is CASSYEDLNQETQYF. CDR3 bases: TGTGCCAGCAGTTACGAGGACTTAAATCAGGAGACCCAGTACTTC.

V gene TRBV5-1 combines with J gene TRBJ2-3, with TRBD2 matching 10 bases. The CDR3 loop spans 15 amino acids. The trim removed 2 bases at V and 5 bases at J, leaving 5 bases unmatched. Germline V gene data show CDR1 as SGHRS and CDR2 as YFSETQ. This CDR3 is CASSLAGGPGDTQYF. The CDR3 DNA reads TGCGCCAGCAGCTTAGCGGGGGGGCCGGGAGATACGCAGTATTTT.

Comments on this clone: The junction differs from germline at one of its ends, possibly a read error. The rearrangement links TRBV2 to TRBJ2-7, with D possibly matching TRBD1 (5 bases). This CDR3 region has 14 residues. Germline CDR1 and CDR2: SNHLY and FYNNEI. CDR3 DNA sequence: TGTGCCAGCAGTGACAGGGTTAACTCCTACGGGCAGTACTTC. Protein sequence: CASSDRVNSYGQYF.

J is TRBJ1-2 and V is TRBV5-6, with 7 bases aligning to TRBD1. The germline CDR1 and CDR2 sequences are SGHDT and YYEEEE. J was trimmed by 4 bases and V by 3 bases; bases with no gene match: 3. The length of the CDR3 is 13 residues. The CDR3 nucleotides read TGTGCCAGCAGCTCGGGACAGAGCTATGGCTACACCTTC. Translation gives CASSSGQSYGYTF.

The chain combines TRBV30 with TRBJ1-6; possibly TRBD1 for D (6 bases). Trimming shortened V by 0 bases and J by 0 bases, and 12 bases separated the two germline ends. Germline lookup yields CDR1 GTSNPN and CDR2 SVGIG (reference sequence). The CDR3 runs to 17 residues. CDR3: CAWSVLQGSSYNSPLHF. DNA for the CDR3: TGTGCCTGGAGTGTACTTCAGGGGAGCTCCTATAATTCACCCCTCCACTTT. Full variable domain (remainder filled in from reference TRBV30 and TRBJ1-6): SQTIHQWPATLVQPVGSPLSLECTVEGTSNPNLYWYRQAAGRGLQLLFYSVGIGQISSEVPQNLSASRPQDRQFILSSKKLLLSDSGFYLCAWSVLQGSSYNSPLHFGNGTRLTVT.

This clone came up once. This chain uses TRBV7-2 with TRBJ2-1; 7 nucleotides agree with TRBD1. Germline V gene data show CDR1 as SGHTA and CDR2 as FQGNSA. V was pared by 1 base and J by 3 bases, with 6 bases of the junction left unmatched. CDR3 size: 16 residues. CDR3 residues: CASSLEGGFGYNEQFF. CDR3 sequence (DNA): TGTGCCAGCAGCTTAGAAGGGGGCTTCGGCTACAATGAGCAGTTCTTC.

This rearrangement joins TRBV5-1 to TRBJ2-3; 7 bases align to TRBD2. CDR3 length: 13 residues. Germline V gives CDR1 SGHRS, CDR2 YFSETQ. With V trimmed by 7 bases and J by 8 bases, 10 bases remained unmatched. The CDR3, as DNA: TGCGCCAGCGGGCTGGCGGGGGAGCCTACGCAGTATTTT. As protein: CASGLAGEPTQYF.

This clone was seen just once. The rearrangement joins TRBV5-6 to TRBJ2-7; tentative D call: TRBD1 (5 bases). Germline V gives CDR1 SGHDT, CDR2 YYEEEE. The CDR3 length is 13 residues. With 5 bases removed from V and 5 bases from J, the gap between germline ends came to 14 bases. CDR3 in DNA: TGTGCCAGCAGATACACAGGATTCAACGAGCAGTACTTC. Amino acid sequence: CASRYTGFNEQYF.

DNA of the CDR3: TGTGCCAGCAGCCCTACGGGAGTGCCCCAAGAGACCCAGTACTTC. Amino acids: CASSPTGVPQETQYF. The chain carries TRBV2 and TRBJ2-5; the D gene is possibly TRBD2 (6 bases). CDR3 length equals 15 residues. CDR1 and CDR2 (germline): SNHLY, FYNNEI. Trimming removed 6 bases from V and 1 base from J, with 15 bases in between. The variable domain in full, with the rest retrieved from reference TRBV2 and TRBJ2-5, is EPEVTQTPSHQVTQMGQEVILRCVPISNHLYFYWYRQILGQKVEFLVSFYNNEISEKSEIFDDQFSVERPDGSNFTLKIRSTKLEDSAMYFCASSPTGVPQETQYFGPGTRLLVL.

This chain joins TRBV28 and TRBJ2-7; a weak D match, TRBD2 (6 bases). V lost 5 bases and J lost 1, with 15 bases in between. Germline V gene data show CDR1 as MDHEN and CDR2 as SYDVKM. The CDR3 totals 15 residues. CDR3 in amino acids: CASSGGRSKSYEQYF. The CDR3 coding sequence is TGTGCCAGCAGTGGAGGGAGAAGTAAATCCTACGAGCAGTACTTC.

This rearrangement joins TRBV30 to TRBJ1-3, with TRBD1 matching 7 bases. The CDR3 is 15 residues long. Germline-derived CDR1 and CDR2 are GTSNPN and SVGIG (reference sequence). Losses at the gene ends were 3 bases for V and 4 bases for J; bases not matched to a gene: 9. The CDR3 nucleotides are TGTGCCTGGAGGACCGGCAGGGGGGCGGGAAACACCATATATTTT. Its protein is CAWRTGRGAGNTIYF.

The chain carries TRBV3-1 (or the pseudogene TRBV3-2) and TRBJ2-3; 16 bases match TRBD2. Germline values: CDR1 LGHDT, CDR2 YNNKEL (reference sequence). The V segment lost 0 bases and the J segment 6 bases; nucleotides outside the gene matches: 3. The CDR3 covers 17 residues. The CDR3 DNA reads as TGTGCCAGCAGCCAAGACCAGGGACTAGCGGGAGGGGATACGCAGTATTTT. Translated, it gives CASSQDQGLAGGDTQYF.

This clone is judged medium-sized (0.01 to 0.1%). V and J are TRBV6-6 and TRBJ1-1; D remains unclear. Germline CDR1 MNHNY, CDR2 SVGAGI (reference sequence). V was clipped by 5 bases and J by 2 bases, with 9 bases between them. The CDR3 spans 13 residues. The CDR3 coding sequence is TGTGCCAGCAGTCGGGGAGAAAACACTGAAGCTTTCTTT. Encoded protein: CASSRGENTEAFF.

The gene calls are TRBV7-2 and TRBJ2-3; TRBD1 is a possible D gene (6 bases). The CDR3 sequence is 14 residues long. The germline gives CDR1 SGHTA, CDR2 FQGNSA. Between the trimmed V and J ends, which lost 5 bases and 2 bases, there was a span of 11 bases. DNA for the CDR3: TGTGCCAGCAGCCTCCAGGGGTTCACAGATACGCAGTATTTT. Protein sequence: CASSLQGFTDTQYF.

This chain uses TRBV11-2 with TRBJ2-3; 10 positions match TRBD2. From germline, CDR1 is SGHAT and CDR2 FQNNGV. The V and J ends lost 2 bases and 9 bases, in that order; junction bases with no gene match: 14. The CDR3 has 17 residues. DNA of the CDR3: TGTGCCAGCAGCTTACTTGCTAGCGGGGGCCCCAGGGAGACGCAGTATTTT. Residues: CASSLLASGGPRETQYF.

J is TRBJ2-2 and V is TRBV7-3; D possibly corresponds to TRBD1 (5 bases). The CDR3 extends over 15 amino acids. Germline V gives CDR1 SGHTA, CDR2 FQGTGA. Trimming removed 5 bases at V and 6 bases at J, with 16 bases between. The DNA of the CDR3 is TGTGCCAGCAGCCCCTCAGGGTCCCCCGCCGGGGAGCTGTTTTTT. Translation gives CASSPSGSPAGELFF.

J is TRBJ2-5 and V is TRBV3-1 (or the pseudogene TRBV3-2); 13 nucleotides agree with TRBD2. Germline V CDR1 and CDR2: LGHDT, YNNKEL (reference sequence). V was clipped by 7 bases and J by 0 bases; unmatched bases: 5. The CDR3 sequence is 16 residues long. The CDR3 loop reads CASIKTSGGNQETQYF. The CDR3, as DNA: TGTGCCAGCATCAAGACTAGCGGGGGGAACCAAGAGACCCAGTACTTC.

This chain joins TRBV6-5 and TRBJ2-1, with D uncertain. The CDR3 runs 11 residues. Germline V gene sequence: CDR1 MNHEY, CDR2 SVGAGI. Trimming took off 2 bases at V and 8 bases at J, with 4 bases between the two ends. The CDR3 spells CASSYRYEQFF. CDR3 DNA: TGTGCCAGCAGTTACCGGTATGAGCAGTTCTTC.

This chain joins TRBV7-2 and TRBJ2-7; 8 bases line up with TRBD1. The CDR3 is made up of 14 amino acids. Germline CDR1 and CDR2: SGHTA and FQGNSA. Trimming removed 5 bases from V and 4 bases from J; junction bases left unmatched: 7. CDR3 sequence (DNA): TGTGCCAGCAGCAGAGGGACAGGAACATACGAGCAGTACTTC. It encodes CASSRGTGTYEQYF.

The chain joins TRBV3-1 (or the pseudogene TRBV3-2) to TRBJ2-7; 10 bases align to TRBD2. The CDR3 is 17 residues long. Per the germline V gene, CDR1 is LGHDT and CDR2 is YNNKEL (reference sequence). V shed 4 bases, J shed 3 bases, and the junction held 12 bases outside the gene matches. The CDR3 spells CASSPRPLAGVFYEQYF. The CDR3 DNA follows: TGTGCCAGCAGCCCTCGTCCGCTAGCGGGGGTCTTCTACGAGCAGTACTTC.

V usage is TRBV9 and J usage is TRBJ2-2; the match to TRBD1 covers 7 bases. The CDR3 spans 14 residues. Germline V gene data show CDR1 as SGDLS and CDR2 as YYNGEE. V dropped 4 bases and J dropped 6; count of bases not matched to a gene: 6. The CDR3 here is CASSPLQGAGELFF. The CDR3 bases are TGTGCCAGCAGCCCGCTTCAGGGGGCCGGGGAGCTGTTTTTT.

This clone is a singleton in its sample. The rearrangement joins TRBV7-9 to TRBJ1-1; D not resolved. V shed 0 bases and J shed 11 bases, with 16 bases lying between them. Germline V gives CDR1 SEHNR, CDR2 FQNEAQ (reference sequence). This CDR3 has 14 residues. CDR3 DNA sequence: TGTGCCAGCAGCTTAGCGCCGATCGGACTACGGGCTTTCTTT. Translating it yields CASSLAPIGLRAFF.

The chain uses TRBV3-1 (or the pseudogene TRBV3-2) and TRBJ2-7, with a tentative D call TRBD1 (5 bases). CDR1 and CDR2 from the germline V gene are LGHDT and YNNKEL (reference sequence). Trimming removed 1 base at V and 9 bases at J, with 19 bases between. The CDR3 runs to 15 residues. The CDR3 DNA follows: TGTGCCAGCAGCCAAGGCGTCCCAGGGCGGTCACCGCAGTACTTC. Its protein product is CASSQGVPGRSPQYF.

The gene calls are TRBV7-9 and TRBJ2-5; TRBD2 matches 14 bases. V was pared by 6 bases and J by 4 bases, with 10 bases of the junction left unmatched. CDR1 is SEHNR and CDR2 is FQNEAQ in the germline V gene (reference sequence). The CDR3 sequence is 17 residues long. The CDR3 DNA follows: TGTGCCAGCAGTCCGAACCCCGGACTAGCGGGGGGAGAGACCCAGTACTTC. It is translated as CASSPNPGLAGGETQYF.

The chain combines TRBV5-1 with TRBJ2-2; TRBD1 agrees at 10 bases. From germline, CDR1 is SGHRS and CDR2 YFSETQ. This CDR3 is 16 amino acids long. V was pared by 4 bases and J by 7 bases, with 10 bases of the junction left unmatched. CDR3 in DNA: TGCGCCAGCAGCGTATCCGGGACAGGGGAGGTCGGGGAGCTGTTTTTT. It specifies CASSVSGTGEVGELFF.